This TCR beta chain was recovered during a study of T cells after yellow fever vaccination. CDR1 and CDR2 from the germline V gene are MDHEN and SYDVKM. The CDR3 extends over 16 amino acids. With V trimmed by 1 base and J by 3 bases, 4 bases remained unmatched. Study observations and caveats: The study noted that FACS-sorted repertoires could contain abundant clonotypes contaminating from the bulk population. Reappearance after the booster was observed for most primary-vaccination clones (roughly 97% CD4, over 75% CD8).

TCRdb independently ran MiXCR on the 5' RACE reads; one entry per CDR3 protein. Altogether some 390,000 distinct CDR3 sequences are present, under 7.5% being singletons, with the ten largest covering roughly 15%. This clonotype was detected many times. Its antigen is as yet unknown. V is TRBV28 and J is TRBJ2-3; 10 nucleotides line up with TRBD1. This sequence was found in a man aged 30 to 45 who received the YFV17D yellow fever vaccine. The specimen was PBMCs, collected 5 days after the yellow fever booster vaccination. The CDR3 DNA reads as TGTGCCAGCAGTTTATTTCCGGGACAGGGGACAGATACGCAGTATTTT. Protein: CASSLFPGQGTDTQYF.